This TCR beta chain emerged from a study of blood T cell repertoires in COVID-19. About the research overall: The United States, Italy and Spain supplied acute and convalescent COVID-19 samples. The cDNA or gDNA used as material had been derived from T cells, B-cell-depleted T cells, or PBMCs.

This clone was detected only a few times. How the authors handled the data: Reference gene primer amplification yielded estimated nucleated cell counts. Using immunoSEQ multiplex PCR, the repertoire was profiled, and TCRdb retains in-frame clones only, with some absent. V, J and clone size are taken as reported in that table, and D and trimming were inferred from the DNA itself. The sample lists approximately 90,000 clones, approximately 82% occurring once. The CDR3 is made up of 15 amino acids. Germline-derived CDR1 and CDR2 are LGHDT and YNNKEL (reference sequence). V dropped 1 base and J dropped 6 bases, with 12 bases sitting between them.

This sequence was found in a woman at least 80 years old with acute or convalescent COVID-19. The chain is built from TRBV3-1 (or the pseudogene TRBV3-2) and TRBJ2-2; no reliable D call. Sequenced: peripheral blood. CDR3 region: CASSQVPGSAGELFF. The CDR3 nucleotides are TGTGCCAGCAGCCAAGTTCCAGGATCAGCCGGGGAGCTGTTTTTT.